This is a list of T cell receptor beta chains from one sample in a study of T cells in Graves' hyperthyroidism and ophthalmopathy. TCRdb re-called the multiplex PCR reads through MiXCR, storing one row per CDR3 protein. The data show hundreds of thousands of distinct CDR3 sequences, around 20% seen once. Sequencing input: blood. The receptors derive from a man aged 25-45 years with Graves' ophthalmopathy. CDR3s include the opening cysteine and the closing phenylalanine or tryptophan. Fields, in order: CDR3 protein, CDR3 DNA, clone size, V gene, D gene, J gene. D genes are given only for firm matches. Clone size is shown for a subset of rows, as once, few, many or a class of expanded clone.

cdr3_aa: CASSLPGTGYGYTF
cdr3_nt: TGTGCCAGCAGTTTACCCGGGACAGGGTATGGCTACACCTTC
clone_size: few
v_call: TRBV28
d_call: TRBD1
j_call: TRBJ1-2

cdr3_aa: CAGSRDRDHSNQPQHF
cdr3_nt: TGTGCCGGGAGCCGGGACAGGGACCATAGCAATCAGCCCCAGCATTTT
clone_size: .
v_call: TRBV2
d_call: TRBD1
j_call: TRBJ1-5

cdr3_aa: CATSMGRFNTGELFF
cdr3_nt: TGTGCCACCAGCATGGGACGGTTTAACACCGGGGAGCTGTTTTTT
clone_size: few
v_call: TRBV15
d_call: .
j_call: TRBJ2-2

cdr3_aa: CASSPLRQGVVNEQFF
cdr3_nt: TGTGCCAGCTCACCACTGAGACAGGGAGTAGTCAATGAGCAGTTCTTC
clone_size: many
v_call: TRBV18
d_call: TRBD1
j_call: TRBJ2-1

cdr3_aa: CASSLAGTSGRLVETQYF
cdr3_nt: TGTGCCAGCAGCTTAGCTGGGACTAGCGGGCGGTTGGTGGAGACCCAGTACTTC
clone_size: many
v_call: TRBV7-8
d_call: TRBD2
j_call: TRBJ2-5

cdr3_aa: CASSYRNRLNTEAFF
cdr3_nt: TGTGCCAGCAGTTATAGGAACAGGCTGAACACTGAAGCTTTCTTT
clone_size: once
v_call: TRBV6-5
d_call: .
j_call: TRBJ1-1

cdr3_aa: CASSKRELADTQYF
cdr3_nt: TGTGCCAGTAGTAAGCGGGAGTTGGCAGATACGCAGTATTTT
clone_size: few
v_call: TRBV19
d_call: TRBD2
j_call: TRBJ2-3

cdr3_aa: CASSVALAEGTGTDTQYF
cdr3_nt: TGTGCCAGCAGCGTAGCGCTAGCGGAAGGGACCGGCACAGATACGCAGTATTTT
clone_size: .
v_call: TRBV9
d_call: TRBD2
j_call: TRBJ2-3

cdr3_aa: CASSLEQYTGELFF
cdr3_nt: TGTGCCAGCAGCTTAGAACAGTACACCGGGGAGCTGTTTTTT
clone_size: few
v_call: TRBV11-1
d_call: .
j_call: TRBJ2-2

cdr3_aa: CASSIGPGELFF
cdr3_nt: TGTGCCAGCAGTATAGGGCCCGGGGAGCTGTTTTTT
clone_size: few
v_call: TRBV27
d_call: .
j_call: TRBJ2-2

cdr3_aa: CASSPPGQGQRGTEAFF
cdr3_nt: TGTGCCAGCAGTCCACCGGGACAGGGTCAGAGGGGCACTGAAGCTTTCTTT
clone_size: many
v_call: TRBV28
d_call: TRBD1
j_call: TRBJ1-1

cdr3_aa: CASSGLAENEQFF
cdr3_nt: TGTGCCAGCTCGGGACTAGCTGAGAATGAGCAGTTCTTC
clone_size: .
v_call: TRBV28
d_call: TRBD2
j_call: TRBJ2-1

cdr3_aa: CASSPQPGPNTEAFF
cdr3_nt: TGTGCCAGCTCACCACAACCAGGGCCCAACACTGAAGCTTTCTTT
clone_size: .
v_call: TRBV18
d_call: .
j_call: TRBJ1-1

cdr3_aa: CASSRVSYEQYF
cdr3_nt: TGTGCCAGCAGCCGGGTCTCCTACGAGCAGTACTTC
clone_size: many
v_call: TRBV28
d_call: .
j_call: TRBJ2-7

cdr3_aa: CASSLQGVTGELFF
cdr3_nt: TGTGCCAGCAGCTTACAGGGGGTTACCGGGGAGCTGTTTTTT
clone_size: few
v_call: TRBV5-4
d_call: TRBD1
j_call: TRBJ2-2

cdr3_aa: CASSSNSGRSYEQYF
cdr3_nt: TGCGCCAGCAGCTCCAATAGCGGGCGGTCCTACGAGCAGTACTTC
clone_size: many
v_call: TRBV5-1
d_call: TRBD2
j_call: TRBJ2-7

cdr3_aa: CASSLGYWETEAFF
cdr3_nt: TGTGCCAGCAGCTTGGGTTACTGGGAGACTGAAGCTTTCTTT
clone_size: few
v_call: TRBV5-4
d_call: .
j_call: TRBJ1-1

cdr3_aa: CSVERGGYGYTF
cdr3_nt: TGCAGCGTTGAAAGGGGGGGCTATGGCTACACCTTC
clone_size: few
v_call: TRBV29-1
d_call: .
j_call: TRBJ1-2

cdr3_aa: CAWSVTGGAHGYTF
cdr3_nt: TGTGCCTGGAGTGTCACAGGGGGCGCCCATGGCTACACCTTC
clone_size: few
v_call: TRBV30
d_call: TRBD1
j_call: TRBJ1-2

cdr3_aa: CSASSLAGDYEQYF
cdr3_nt: TGCAGTGCTAGTTCGCTAGCGGGAGACTACGAGCAGTACTTC
clone_size: .
v_call: TRBV20-1
d_call: TRBD2
j_call: TRBJ2-7

cdr3_aa: CASSYGTGGEGYTF
cdr3_nt: TGTGCCAGCAGTTACGGGACAGGGGGCGAAGGCTACACCTTC
clone_size: .
v_call: TRBV6-2/TRBV6-3
d_call: TRBD1
j_call: TRBJ1-2

cdr3_aa: CCARGEDRGRSPLHF
cdr3_nt: TGCTGTGCTAGGGGGGAGGACAGGGGACGATCACCCCTCCACTTT
clone_size: .
v_call: TRBV20-1
d_call: TRBD1
j_call: TRBJ1-6

cdr3_aa: CASSPAPRTSLYEQYF
cdr3_nt: TGTGCCAGCAGTCCCGCCCCCCGGACTAGCCTGTACGAGCAGTACTTC
clone_size: many
v_call: TRBV28
d_call: TRBD2
j_call: TRBJ2-7

cdr3_aa: CASSLSGGGQETQYF
cdr3_nt: TGTGCCAGCAGTTTATCAGGGGGGGGCCAAGAGACCCAGTACTTC
clone_size: many
v_call: TRBV28
d_call: .
j_call: TRBJ2-5

cdr3_aa: CASSLTFQETQYF
cdr3_nt: TGTGCCAGCAGCTTGACATTCCAAGAGACCCAGTACTTC
clone_size: many
v_call: TRBV7-2
d_call: .
j_call: TRBJ2-5

cdr3_aa: CASSFGEGGYTF
cdr3_nt: .
clone_size: many
v_call: TRBV12-3/TRBV12-4
d_call: .
j_call: TRBJ1-2

cdr3_aa: CSARDRAGAGTEAFF
cdr3_nt: TGCAGTGCTAGAGATCGGGCAGGGGCAGGGACTGAAGCTTTCTTT
clone_size: many
v_call: TRBV20-1
d_call: .
j_call: TRBJ1-1

cdr3_aa: CASSFPKNQPQHF
cdr3_nt: TGTGCCAGCAGTTTTCCCAAGAATCAGCCCCAGCATTTT
clone_size: .
v_call: TRBV28
d_call: .
j_call: TRBJ1-5

cdr3_aa: CASSPIEETQYF
cdr3_nt: TGTGCCAGCTCACCAATCGAGGAGACCCAGTACTTC
clone_size: many
v_call: TRBV18
d_call: .
j_call: TRBJ2-5

cdr3_aa: CASRGSLAGGLQGQETQYF
cdr3_nt: TGTGCCAGCAGAGGGTCGCTAGCGGGAGGGCTCCAGGGTCAGGAGACCCAGTACTTC
clone_size: .
v_call: TRBV27
d_call: TRBD2
j_call: TRBJ2-5

cdr3_aa: CASSLAGGRQETQYF
cdr3_nt: TGTGCCAGCAGTTTAGCAGGGGGAAGGCAAGAGACCCAGTACTTC
clone_size: few
v_call: TRBV27
d_call: TRBD1
j_call: TRBJ2-5

cdr3_aa: CAISGGRLDSGNEQFF
cdr3_nt: TGTGCCATCAGTGGGGGGAGACTAGATTCTGGCAATGAGCAGTTCTTC
clone_size: .
v_call: TRBV10-3
d_call: .
j_call: TRBJ2-1

cdr3_aa: CASSSERNTIYF
cdr3_nt: TGTGCCAGCAGTTCTGAGAGAAACACCATATATTTT
clone_size: few
v_call: TRBV28
d_call: .
j_call: TRBJ1-3

cdr3_aa: CASSFNKGTLVNEQFF
cdr3_nt: TGTGCCAGCAGCTTCAATAAGGGAACCCTGGTAAATGAGCAGTTCTTC
clone_size: .
v_call: TRBV5-8
d_call: .
j_call: TRBJ2-1

cdr3_aa: CASSTGRGQKNTEAFF
cdr3_nt: TGTGCCAGCAGTACCGGAAGGGGACAAAAGAACACTGAAGCTTTCTTT
clone_size: .
v_call: TRBV28
d_call: .
j_call: TRBJ1-1

cdr3_aa: CASRTGMNTEAFF
cdr3_nt: TGCGCCAGCAGGACAGGGATGAACACTGAAGCTTTCTTT
clone_size: many
v_call: TRBV5-1
d_call: TRBD1
j_call: TRBJ1-1

cdr3_aa: CASSPFGSSYNEQFF
cdr3_nt: TGTGCCAGCTCACCATTTGGTAGCTCCTACAATGAGCAGTTCTTC
clone_size: .
v_call: TRBV18
d_call: .
j_call: TRBJ2-1

cdr3_aa: CASSRDGSEYF
cdr3_nt: TGTGCCAGCAGCCGGGACGGGAGTGAGTATTTT
clone_size: .
v_call: TRBV3-1
d_call: .
j_call: TRBJ2-3

cdr3_aa: CASSPRGGRSSTEAFF
cdr3_nt: TGTGCCAGCTCACCAAGGGGGGGGAGGTCCAGCACTGAAGCTTTCTTT
clone_size: .
v_call: TRBV18
d_call: .
j_call: TRBJ1-1

cdr3_aa: CASSFKRLYSGQGEIYEQYF
cdr3_nt: TGTGCCAGCAGCTTTAAGAGACTATATTCAGGACAGGGAGAAATCTACGAGCAGTACTTC
clone_size: few
v_call: TRBV5-6
d_call: TRBD1
j_call: TRBJ2-7

cdr3_aa: CASSYRRGQQPQHF
cdr3_nt: TGTGCCAGCAGTTATCGCAGGGGGCAACAGCCCCAGCATTTT
clone_size: many
v_call: TRBV6-1
d_call: TRBD1
j_call: TRBJ1-5

cdr3_aa: CVSSHGGGGYTEAFF
cdr3_nt: TGTGTCAGCAGCCACGGGGGGGGGGGTTACACTGAAGCCTTCTTT
clone_size: .
v_call: TRBV11-2
d_call: .
j_call: TRBJ1-1

cdr3_aa: CASSLSGPNEQFF
cdr3_nt: TGTGCCAGCAGCTTAAGCGGACCCAATGAGCAGTTCTTC
clone_size: .
v_call: TRBV7-2
d_call: .
j_call: TRBJ2-1

cdr3_aa: CASSLGTSGNMGEGTQYF
cdr3_nt: TGTGCCAGCAGCTTGGGGACTAGCGGAAATATGGGCGAGGGGACCCAGTACTTC
clone_size: .
v_call: TRBV7-2
d_call: TRBD2
j_call: TRBJ2-5

cdr3_aa: CSAASGSGYNEQFF
cdr3_nt: TGCAGTGCGGCCAGCGGGAGTGGGTACAATGAGCAGTTCTTC
clone_size: .
v_call: TRBV20-1
d_call: TRBD2
j_call: TRBJ2-1

cdr3_aa: CASSFGTSGRPFLQETQYF
cdr3_nt: TGTGCCAGCAGCTTCGGGACTAGCGGGAGGCCCTTCCTACAAGAGACCCAGTACTTC
clone_size: once
v_call: TRBV7-9
d_call: TRBD2
j_call: TRBJ2-5

cdr3_aa: CSARDIPAGVSYEQYF
cdr3_nt: TGCAGTGCTAGAGATATACCAGCGGGAGTCTCCTACGAGCAGTACTTC
clone_size: many
v_call: TRBV20-1
d_call: TRBD2
j_call: TRBJ2-7

cdr3_aa: CASSGPRTGELFF
cdr3_nt: TGTGCCAGCAGCGGTCCCCGGACCGGGGAGCTGTTTTTT
clone_size: many
v_call: TRBV7-9
d_call: .
j_call: TRBJ2-2

cdr3_aa: CASSPSSGVSSYEQYF
cdr3_nt: TGTGCCAGCAGCCCATCAAGCGGGGTAAGCTCCTACGAGCAGTACTTC
clone_size: few
v_call: TRBV28
d_call: TRBD2
j_call: TRBJ2-7

cdr3_aa: CASSQASGRGGQYF
cdr3_nt: TGTGCCAGCAGCCAAGCCTCGGGTCGTGGGGGGCAGTACTTC
clone_size: .
v_call: TRBV28
d_call: .
j_call: TRBJ2-7

cdr3_aa: CASSLSSQGLNTQYF
cdr3_nt: TGTGCCAGCAGCTTAAGTTCTCAGGGGTTGAATACGCAGTATTTT
clone_size: many
v_call: TRBV7-3
d_call: .
j_call: TRBJ2-3

cdr3_aa: CASRTVAGNEETQYF
cdr3_nt: TGTGCCAGCAGGACTGTAGCGGGAAACGAAGAGACCCAGTACTTC
clone_size: few
v_call: TRBV11-2
d_call: TRBD2
j_call: TRBJ2-5

cdr3_aa: CANSTGTGGNEKLFF
cdr3_nt: TGTGCCAACAGCACCGGGACAGGGGGTAATGAAAAACTGTTTTTT
clone_size: .
v_call: TRBV9
d_call: TRBD1
j_call: TRBJ1-4